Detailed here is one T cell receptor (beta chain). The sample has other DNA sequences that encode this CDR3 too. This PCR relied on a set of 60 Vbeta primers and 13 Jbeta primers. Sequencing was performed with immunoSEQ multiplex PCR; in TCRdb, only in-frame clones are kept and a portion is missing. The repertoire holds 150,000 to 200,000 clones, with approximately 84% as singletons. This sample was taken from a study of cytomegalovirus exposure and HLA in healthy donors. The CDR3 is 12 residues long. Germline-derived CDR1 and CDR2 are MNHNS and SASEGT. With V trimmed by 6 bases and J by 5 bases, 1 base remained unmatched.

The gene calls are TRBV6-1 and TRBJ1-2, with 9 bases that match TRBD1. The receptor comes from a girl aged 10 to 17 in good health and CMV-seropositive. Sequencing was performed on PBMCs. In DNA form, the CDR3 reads TGTGCCAGCAGCGGACAGGGGTATGGCTACACCTTC. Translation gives CASSGQGYGYTF.